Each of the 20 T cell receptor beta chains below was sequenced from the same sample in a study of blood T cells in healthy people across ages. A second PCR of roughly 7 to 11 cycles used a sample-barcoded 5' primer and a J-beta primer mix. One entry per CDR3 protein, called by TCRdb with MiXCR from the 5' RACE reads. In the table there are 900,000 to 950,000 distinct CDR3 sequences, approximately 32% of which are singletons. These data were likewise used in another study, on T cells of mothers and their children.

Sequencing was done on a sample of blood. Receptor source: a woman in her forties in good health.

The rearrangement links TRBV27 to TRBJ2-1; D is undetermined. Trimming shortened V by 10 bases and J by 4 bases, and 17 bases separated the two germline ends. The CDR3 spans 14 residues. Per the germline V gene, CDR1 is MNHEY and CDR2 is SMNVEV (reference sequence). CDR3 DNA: TGTGCCACCGGGTTTCAAGCGCCATACAATGAGCAGTTCTTC. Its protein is CATGFQAPYNEQFF.

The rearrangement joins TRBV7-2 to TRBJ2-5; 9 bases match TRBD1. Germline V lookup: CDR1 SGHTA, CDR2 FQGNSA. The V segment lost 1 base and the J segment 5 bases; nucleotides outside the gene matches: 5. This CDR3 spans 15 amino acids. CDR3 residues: CASSLEGTGTETQYF. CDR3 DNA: TGTGCCAGCAGCTTAGAGGGGACAGGGACGGAGACCCAGTACTTC.

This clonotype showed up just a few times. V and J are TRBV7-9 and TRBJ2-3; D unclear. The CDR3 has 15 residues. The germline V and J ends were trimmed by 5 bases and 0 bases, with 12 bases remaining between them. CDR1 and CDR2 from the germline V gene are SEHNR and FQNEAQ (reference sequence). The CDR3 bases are TGTGCCAGCAGCCCGTATATTTCTAGCACAGATACGCAGTATTTT. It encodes CASSPYISSTDTQYF.

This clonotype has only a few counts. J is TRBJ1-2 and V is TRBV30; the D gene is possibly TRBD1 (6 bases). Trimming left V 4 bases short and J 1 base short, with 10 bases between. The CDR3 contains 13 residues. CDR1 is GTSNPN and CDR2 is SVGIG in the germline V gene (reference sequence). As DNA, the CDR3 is TGTGCCTGGAACAGGGACCTTAACTATGGCTACACCTTC. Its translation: CAWNRDLNYGYTF.

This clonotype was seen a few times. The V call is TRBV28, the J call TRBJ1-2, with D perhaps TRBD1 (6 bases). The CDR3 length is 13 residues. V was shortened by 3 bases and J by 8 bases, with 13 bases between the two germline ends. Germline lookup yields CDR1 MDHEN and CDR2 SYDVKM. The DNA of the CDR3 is TGTGCCAGCAGTTTGGCCGGGGGGCGCGGCTACACCTTC. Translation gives CASSLAGGRGYTF.

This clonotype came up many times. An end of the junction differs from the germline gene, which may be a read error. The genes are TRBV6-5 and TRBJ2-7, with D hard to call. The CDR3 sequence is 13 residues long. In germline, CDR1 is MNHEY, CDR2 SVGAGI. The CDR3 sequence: CASSSNLSYEQYF. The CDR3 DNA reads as TGCGCCAGCAGTTCGAATCTCTCCTACGAGCAGTACTTC.

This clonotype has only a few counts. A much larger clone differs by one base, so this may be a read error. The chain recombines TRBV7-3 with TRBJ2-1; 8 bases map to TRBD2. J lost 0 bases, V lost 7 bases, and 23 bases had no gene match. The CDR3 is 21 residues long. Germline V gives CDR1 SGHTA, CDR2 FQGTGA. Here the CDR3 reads CASTRRAAASGCQSSYNEQFF. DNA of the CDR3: TGTGCCAGCACCCGACGGGCGGCGGCTAGCGGGTGCCAAAGCTCCTACAATGAGCAGTTCTTC.

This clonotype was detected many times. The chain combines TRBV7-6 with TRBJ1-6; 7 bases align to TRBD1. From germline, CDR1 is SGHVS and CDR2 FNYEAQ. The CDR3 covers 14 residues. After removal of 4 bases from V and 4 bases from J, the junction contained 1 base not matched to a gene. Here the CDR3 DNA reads TGTGCCAGCAGCTCGGGACAGTATAATTCACCCCTCCACTTT. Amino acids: CASSSGQYNSPLHF. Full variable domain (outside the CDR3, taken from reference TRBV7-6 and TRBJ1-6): GAGVSQSPRYKVTKRGQDVALRCDPISGHVSLYWYRQALGQGPEFLTYFNYEAQQDKSGLPNDRFSAERPEGSISTLTIQRTEQRDSAMYRCASSSGQYNSPLHFGNGTRLTVT.

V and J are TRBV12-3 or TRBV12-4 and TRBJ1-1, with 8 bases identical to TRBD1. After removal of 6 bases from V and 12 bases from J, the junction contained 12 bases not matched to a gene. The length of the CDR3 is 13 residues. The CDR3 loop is CASRTTGDGESFF. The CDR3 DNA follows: TGTGCCAGCAGAACGACAGGGGACGGAGAGTCTTTCTTT.

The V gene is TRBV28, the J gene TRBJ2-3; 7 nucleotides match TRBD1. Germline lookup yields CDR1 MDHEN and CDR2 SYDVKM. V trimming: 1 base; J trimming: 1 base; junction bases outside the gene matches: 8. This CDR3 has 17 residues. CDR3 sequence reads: CASSLLGGPVGTDTQYF. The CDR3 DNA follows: TGTGCCAGCAGTTTATTAGGGGGCCCCGTGGGCACAGATACGCAGTATTTT.

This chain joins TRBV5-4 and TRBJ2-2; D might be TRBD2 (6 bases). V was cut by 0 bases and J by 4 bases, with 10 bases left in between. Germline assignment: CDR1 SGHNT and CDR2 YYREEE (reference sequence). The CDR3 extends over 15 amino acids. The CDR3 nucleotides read TGTGCCAGCAGCTTGGAGGGACTGGGCACCGGGGAGCTGTTTTTT. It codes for CASSLEGLGTGELFF.

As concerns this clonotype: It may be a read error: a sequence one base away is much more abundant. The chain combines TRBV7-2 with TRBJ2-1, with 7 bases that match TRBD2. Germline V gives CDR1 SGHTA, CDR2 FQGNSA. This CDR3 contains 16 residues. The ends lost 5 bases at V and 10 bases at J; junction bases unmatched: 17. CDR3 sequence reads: CASSTSAASGNYEQFF. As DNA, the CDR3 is TGTGCCAGCAGCACCTCAGCGGCTAGCGGAAACTACGAGCAGTTCTTC.

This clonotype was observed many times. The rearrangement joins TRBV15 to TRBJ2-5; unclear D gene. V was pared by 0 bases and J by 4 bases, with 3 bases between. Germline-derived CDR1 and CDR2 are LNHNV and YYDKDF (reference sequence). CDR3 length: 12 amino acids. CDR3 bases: TGTGCCACCAGCAGAGATGCAGAGACCCAGTACTTC. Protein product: CATSRDAETQYF.

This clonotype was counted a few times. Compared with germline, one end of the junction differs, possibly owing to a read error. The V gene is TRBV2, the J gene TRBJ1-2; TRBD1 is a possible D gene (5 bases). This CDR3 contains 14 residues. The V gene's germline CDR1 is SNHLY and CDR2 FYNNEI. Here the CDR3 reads CASSDQGLVGGHTF. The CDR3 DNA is TGTGCCAGCAGTGACCAGGGACTGGTGGGTGGCCACACCTTC.

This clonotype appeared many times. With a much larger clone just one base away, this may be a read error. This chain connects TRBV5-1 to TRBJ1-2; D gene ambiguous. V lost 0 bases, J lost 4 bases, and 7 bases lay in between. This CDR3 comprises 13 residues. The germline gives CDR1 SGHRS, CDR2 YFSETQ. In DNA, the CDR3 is TGCGCCAGCAGCTTGGAACAGATCTATGGCTACACCTTC. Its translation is CASSLEQIYGYTF.

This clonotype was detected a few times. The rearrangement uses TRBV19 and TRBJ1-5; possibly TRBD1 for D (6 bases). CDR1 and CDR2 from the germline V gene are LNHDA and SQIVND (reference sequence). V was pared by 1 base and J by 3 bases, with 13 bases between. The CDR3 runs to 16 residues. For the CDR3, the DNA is TGTGCCAGTAGTATAGTAGGGGCAGGGGACAATCAGCCCCAGCATTTT. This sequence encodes CASSIVGAGDNQPQHF.

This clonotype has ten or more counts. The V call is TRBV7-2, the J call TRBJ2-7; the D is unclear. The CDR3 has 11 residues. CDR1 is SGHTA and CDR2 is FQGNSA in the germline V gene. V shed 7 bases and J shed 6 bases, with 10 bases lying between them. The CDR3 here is CASTLLSEQYF. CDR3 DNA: TGTGCCAGCACCCTTCTTTCCGAGCAGTACTTC.

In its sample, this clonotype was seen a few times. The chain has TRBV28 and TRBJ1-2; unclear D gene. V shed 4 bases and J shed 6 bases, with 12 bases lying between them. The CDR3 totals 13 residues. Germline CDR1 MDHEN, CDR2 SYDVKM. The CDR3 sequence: CASSSSPRDGYTF. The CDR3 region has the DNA TGTGCCAGCAGTTCCTCTCCGCGGGATGGCTACACCTTC.

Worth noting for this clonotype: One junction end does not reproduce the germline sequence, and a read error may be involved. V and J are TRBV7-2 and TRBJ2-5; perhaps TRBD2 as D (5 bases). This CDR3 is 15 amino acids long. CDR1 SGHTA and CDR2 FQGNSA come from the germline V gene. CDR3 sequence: CASSQDGSGRETQYF. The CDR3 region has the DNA TGCGCCAGCAGCCAAGATGGGAGCGGAAGAGAGACCCAGTACTTC.

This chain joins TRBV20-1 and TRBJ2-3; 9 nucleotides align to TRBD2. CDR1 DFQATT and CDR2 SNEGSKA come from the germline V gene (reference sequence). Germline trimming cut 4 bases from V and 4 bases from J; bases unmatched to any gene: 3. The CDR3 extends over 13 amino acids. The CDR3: CSAKIAGADTQYF. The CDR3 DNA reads TGCAGTGCTAAGATAGCGGGAGCAGATACGCAGTATTTT.